These 27 T cell receptor beta chains came from one sample sequenced in a study of blood T cell repertoires in COVID-19. The data were produced by immunoSEQ multiplex PCR, yet TCRdb's version contains in-frame clones alone and is incomplete. The table lists a few hundred thousand clones, roughly four fifths of them singletons, with roughly 3.1% in the top ten. What was sequenced was PBMCs or T cells enriched from blood (not recorded which). The receptors originated from a man aged 45-65 years who had recovered from COVID-19.

This rearrangement joins TRBV9 to TRBJ2-6, with D possibly matching TRBD1 (5 bases). The CDR3 is made up of 15 amino acids. Trimming removed 0 bases at V and 2 bases at J, with 6 bases between. Germline-derived CDR1 and CDR2 are SGDLS and YYNGEE. Here the CDR3 reads CASSVEGAGANVLTF. For the CDR3, the DNA is TGTGCCAGCAGCGTAGAAGGGGCTGGGGCCAACGTCCTGACTTTC.

This clone was picked up a small number of times. V usage is TRBV19 and J usage is TRBJ2-3; 10 bases match TRBD1. The CDR3 sequence is 15 residues long. J gave up 2 bases and V 5 bases, and 4 bases lay outside the gene matches. Per germline, CDR1 LNHDA and CDR2 SQIVND (reference sequence). CDR3: CASSSGQGDTDTQYF. The CDR3 nucleotides read TGTGCCAGTAGTTCTGGACAGGGGGACACAGATACGCAGTATTTT. Combining the CDR3 with reference TRBV19 and TRBJ2-3 gives the whole variable domain DGGITQSPKYLFRKEGQNVTLSCEQNLNHDAMYWYRQDPGQGLRLIYYSQIVNDFQKGDIAEGYSVSREKKESFPLTVTSAQKNPTAFYLCASSSGQGDTDTQYFGPGTRLTVL.

This rearrangement joins TRBV19 to TRBJ2-2; possible D gene TRBD2, 5 bases. V lost 3 bases and J 2 bases, leaving 7 bases between the germline ends. This CDR3 region has 14 residues. The germline gives CDR1 LNHDA, CDR2 SQIVND (reference sequence). The DNA of the CDR3 is TGTGCCAGTAGTATCGGGGTTAACACCGGGGAGCTGTTTTTT. Its translation is CASSIGVNTGELFF.

The sample holds a few counts of this clone. The DNA for the CDR3 is TGTGCCAGCAGTGAATGGCGGGCGAGCGTAGAGACCCAGTACTTC. Protein: CASSEWRASVETQYF. The chain employs TRBV25-1 and TRBJ2-5; D is perhaps TRBD2 (5 bases). Germline V gene data show CDR1 as MGHDK and CDR2 as SYGVNS. The CDR3 contains 15 residues. The ends were cut back, 1 base at V and 4 bases at J, with 13 bases in the middle.

V is TRBV9 and J is TRBJ2-7; D not resolved. The CDR3 extends over 15 amino acids. In germline, CDR1 is SGDLS, CDR2 YYNGEE. V was clipped by 0 bases and J by 3 bases, with 13 bases between them. This CDR3 reads CASSVGDKSHYEQYF. In DNA, the CDR3 is TGTGCCAGCAGCGTAGGAGACAAGTCACACTACGAGCAGTACTTC.

The table lists this clone with a few counts. The J gene is TRBJ1-2, the V gene TRBV14, with D hard to call. CDR1 is SGHDN, CDR2 FVKESK, per germline. The CDR3 is 13 amino acids. Trimming cost V 1 base and J 6 bases, with 9 bases left between them. Here the CDR3 reads CASSQGGPDGYTF. CDR3 nucleotides: TGTGCCAGCAGCCAAGGCGGGCCTGATGGCTACACCTTC.

This chain connects TRBV7-8 to TRBJ1-2; TRBD1 is a possible D gene (6 bases). Germline CDR1 is SGHVS and CDR2 is FQNEAQ. CDR3 length equals 15 residues. Deletions cut 2 bases from V and 8 bases from J, with 18 bases between. Here the CDR3 reads CASSLPPGVIRGYTF. CDR3 bases: TGTGCCAGCAGCTTACCGCCAGGGGTTATCAGGGGCTACACCTTC.

CDR3 amino acids: CASSPEPGSNSPLHF. CDR3 nucleotides: TGTGCCAGCAGCCCTGAACCAGGCTCAAATTCACCCCTCCACTTT. The V call is TRBV7-2, the J call TRBJ1-6, with no clear D. CDR1 and CDR2 (germline): SGHTA, FQGNSA. The CDR3 totals 15 residues. The germline V and J ends were trimmed by 5 bases and 7 bases, with 15 bases remaining between them.

This chain joins TRBV19 and TRBJ2-7; the match to TRBD2 covers 8 bases. Trimming cost V 6 bases and J 4 bases; bases outside gene matches: 14. This CDR3 region has 16 residues. Germline CDR1 reads LNHDA; CDR2 reads SQIVND (reference sequence). CDR3 in DNA: TGTGCCAGTAGCACCGCGGGGGGCCGCTCAAAATACGAGCAGTACTTC. Translated, it gives CASSTAGGRSKYEQYF. The variable domain in full, with the rest retrieved from reference TRBV19 and TRBJ2-7, is DGGITQSPKYLFRKEGQNVTLSCEQNLNHDAMYWYRQDPGQGLRLIYYSQIVNDFQKGDIAEGYSVSREKKESFPLTVTSAQKNPTAFYLCASSTAGGRSKYEQYFGPGTRLTVT.

This rearrangement joins TRBV5-1 to TRBJ1-1; TRBD1 agrees at 8 bases. Germline loops: CDR1 SGHRS, CDR2 YFSETQ. The length of the CDR3 is 21 residues. Losses at the gene ends were 4 bases for V and 0 bases for J; bases not matched to a gene: 23. In DNA form, the CDR3 reads TGCGCCAGCAGCCTCAATAGGGGACAGGCAGGGTTACGTCGAGTGAACACTGAAGCTTTCTTT. Translation: CASSLNRGQAGLRRVNTEAFF.

The chain has TRBV18 and TRBJ1-6, with TRBD1 matching over 9 bases. The length of the CDR3 is 16 residues. The ends lost 3 bases at V and 0 bases at J; junction bases unmatched: 0. The germline V gene encodes CDR1 KGHSH and CDR2 LQKENI. CDR3 coding DNA: TGTGCCAGCTCACCGGACAGGGGCTCCTATAATTCACCCCTCCACTTT. Translation gives CASSPDRGSYNSPLHF.

This sequence joins TRBV19 and TRBJ1-5; TRBD1 might be the D (6 bases). There are 15 residues in the CDR3. Germline loops: CDR1 LNHDA, CDR2 SQIVND (reference sequence). The ends were cut back, 10 bases at V and 2 bases at J, with 18 bases in the middle. CDR3 bases: TGTGCCACCAAGGGGGGGGCGAGGGGCAATCAGCCCCAGCATTTT. Translating gives CATKGGARGNQPQHF.

This clone came up a few times. J is TRBJ1-2 and V is TRBV28; perhaps TRBD1 as D (6 bases). This CDR3 is built from 14 residues. V lost 6 bases to trimming and J lost 2 bases, with 13 bases between them. CDR1 and CDR2 (germline): MDHEN, SYDVKM. CDR3 bases: TGTGCCAGCAGATCAGGGGACCGGAACTATGGCTACACCTTC. Translated, it gives CASRSGDRNYGYTF.

The V and J genes are TRBV18 and TRBJ1-2; D is perhaps TRBD1 (5 bases). Per germline, CDR1 KGHSH and CDR2 LQKENI. V was pared by 6 bases and J by 3 bases, with 14 bases between. The CDR3 is 14 residues long. As DNA, the CDR3 is TGTGCCAGCTCGGCGGGGCAGGGTGACTATGGCTACACCTTC. Translating gives CASSAGQGDYGYTF.

A single count supports this clone. The V gene is TRBV19, the J gene TRBJ2-7; 10 nucleotides agree with TRBD1. The CDR3 loop spans 15 amino acids. V lost 4 bases to trimming and J lost 3 bases; unmatched junction nucleotides: 6. Germline CDR1 and CDR2: LNHDA and SQIVND (reference sequence). This CDR3 reads CASSTSGTGDYEQYF. The DNA of the CDR3 is TGTGCCAGTAGTACCTCCGGGACAGGGGACTACGAGCAGTACTTC.

V and J are TRBV28 and TRBJ2-5; weak D call: TRBD1 (7 bases). Germline CDR1 is MDHEN and CDR2 is SYDVKM. CDR3 length: 17 residues. V was clipped by 4 bases and J by 2 bases, with 20 bases between them. CDR3 protein: CASSSRGAQALQETQYF. CDR3 nucleotides: TGTGCCAGCAGTTCCAGGGGGGCCCAGGCACTTCAAGAGACCCAGTACTTC.

The chain carries TRBV9 and TRBJ1-2; D unclear. The V gene lost 4 bases and the J gene lost 4 bases, with 17 bases spanning the gap. CDR3 length: 15 amino acids. Germline V gene lookup returns CDR1 SGDLS and CDR2 YYNGEE. CDR3 in DNA: TGTGCCAGCAGCCTCCTGGCAGAGGGAGGCTATGGCTACACCTTC. Residues: CASSLLAEGGYGYTF. Supplemented by reference TRBV9 and TRBJ1-2, the full variable domain reads DSGVTQTPKHLITATGQRVTLRCSPRSGDLSVYWYQQSLDQGLQFLIQYYNGEERAKGNILERFSAQQFPDLHSELNLSSLELGDSALYFCASSLLAEGGYGYTFGSGTRLTVV.

The chain combines TRBV7-2 with TRBJ2-1; 8 positions match TRBD2. CDR3 size: 14 residues. The J segment lost 7 bases and the V segment lost 6 bases, leaving 8 bases of the junction unmatched. Germline loops: CDR1 SGHTA, CDR2 FQGNSA. In nucleotides, the CDR3 is TGTGCCAGCAGGGGAGCGGGAGTGGGGAATGAGCAGTTCTTC. Encoded protein: CASRGAGVGNEQFF.

The J gene is TRBJ1-2, the V gene TRBV6-5; D is unresolved. Trimming stripped 7 bases from V and 0 bases from J, with 15 bases between. Germline CDR1 reads MNHEY; CDR2 reads SVGAGI. The CDR3 is 15 residues long. The CDR3 nucleotides read TGTGCCAGCACCCCCATGTGGGAGACTAACTATGGCTACACCTTC. Its protein is CASTPMWETNYGYTF.

The rearrangement uses TRBV10-3 and TRBJ2-1; 8 bases agree with TRBD1. V trimming: 2 bases; J trimming: 9 bases; junction bases outside the gene matches: 6. CDR3 length: 14 residues. Looked up from germline, CDR1 is ENHRY and CDR2 is SYGVKD. In DNA form, the CDR3 reads TGTGCCATCAGTGAGGTACAGGGGGTGGGTGAGCAGTTCTTC. It yields the protein CAISEVQGVGEQFF.

This clone was found a few times. The V gene is TRBV7-9, the J gene TRBJ1-3; 8 bases are shared with TRBD1. J lost 8 bases, V lost 5 bases, and 8 bases had no gene match. The CDR3 is 14 amino acids. Per germline, CDR1 SEHNR and CDR2 FQNEAQ (reference sequence). This CDR3 is CASSPDRVGYTIYF. The CDR3 coding sequence is TGTGCCAGCAGCCCGGACAGGGTAGGATACACCATATATTTT. Filled out from reference TRBV7-9 and TRBJ1-3, the complete variable domain reads DTGVSQNPRHKITKRGQNVTFRCDPISEHNRLYWYRQTLGQGPEFLTYFQNEAQLEKSRLLSDRFSAERPKGSFSTLEIQRTEQGDSAMYLCASSPDRVGYTIYFGEGSWLTVV.

This clone was detected once. This chain uses TRBV28 with TRBJ1-2; TRBD1 aligns across 7 bases. The V gene end was trimmed by 11 bases and the J gene end by 7 bases; junction bases not matched to a gene: 19. Looked up from germline, CDR1 is MDHEN and CDR2 is SYDVKM. The CDR3 loop spans 15 amino acids. The CDR3, as DNA: TGTGCCGTTCTCGCAGGGGGTTCAAGAGCCTTTGGCTACACCTTC. Translating it yields CAVLAGGSRAFGYTF.

This clone came up many times. The V call is TRBV7-6, the J call TRBJ2-7, with 11 bases fitting TRBD1. The V gene's germline CDR1 is SGHVS and CDR2 FNYEAQ. The CDR3 is 14 residues long. V gave up 1 base and J gave up 6 bases; unmatched junction bases: 2. In nucleotides, the CDR3 is TGTGCCAGCAGCTTAGGGACAGGGGGCGGCGAGCAGTACTTC. Translation: CASSLGTGGGEQYF.

CDR3 DNA sequence: TGTGCCAGTAGTAGGGGACAGCAAGAGACCCAGTACTTC. Translation gives CASSRGQQETQYF. V usage is TRBV19 and J usage is TRBJ2-5; TRBD1 matches at 7 bases. With 4 bases clipped from V and 2 bases from J, the junction kept 1 base outside the gene matches. The length of the CDR3 is 13 residues. Germline-derived CDR1 and CDR2 are LNHDA and SQIVND (reference sequence).

This clone came up a few times. V is TRBV28 and J is TRBJ1-2; TRBD1 aligns across 7 bases. The CDR3 totals 13 residues. The germline V gene has CDR1 MDHEN and CDR2 SYDVKM. DNA of the CDR3: TGTGCAGCAAAAACCGGGACAGTCTATGGCTACACCTTC. It translates to CAAKTGTVYGYTF.

This clone has a single count. The chain employs TRBV5-1 and TRBJ2-5; 8 bases are shared with TRBD2. Germline V CDR1 and CDR2: SGHRS, YFSETQ. J gave up 1 base and V 2 bases, and 4 bases lay outside the gene matches. The CDR3 is 15 amino acids. CDR3 amino acids: CASSLAGDVQETQYF. The CDR3 nucleotides read TGCGCCAGCAGCTTAGCGGGGGACGTCCAAGAGACCCAGTACTTC.

J is TRBJ1-1 and V is TRBV12-3 or TRBV12-4, with unresolved D. The CDR3 has 13 residues. V lost 6 bases and J lost 1, with 9 bases in between. CDR3 coding DNA: TGTGCCAGCAGGCCGACGGGGAACACTGAAGCTTTCTTT. Its translation: CASRPTGNTEAFF.